This record concerns one T cell receptor (beta chain) sequence. This clone's antigen is unknown. No per-base quality is available; no much larger clone lies one base away. Ficoll-Paque density gradient centrifugation was the method used to isolate PBMCs. This sample was included in a study of T-cell memory formation after mild COVID-19 (dated by TCRdb to the early 2020s). Background on the whole study: TCR sequence clusters from the two donors were largely donor specific. Longitudinal TCRalpha and TCRbeta repertoire sequencing tracked T-cell clones expanding and contracting after mild COVID-19 in two donors. Two young, previously healthy adult volunteers, one female and one male, were included in the cohort.

Overall results and qualifications from the work: Clones that contracted from day 15 to 85 showed balanced CD4/CD8 phenotypes, whereas a second wave of clones that expanded from day 15 to 37 leaned towards CD4+. The second-wave clones that peaked on day 37 were not confirmed to be SARS-CoV-2 specific. The study included only two mild cases, and larger cohorts that include severe cases with pre-infection samples were judged to be necessary. The detection of some responding clones in pre-infection memory suggests that pre-existing cross-reactive memory T cells joined the SARS-CoV-2 response. Contracting CD4+ clones turned up mainly in the CM and EM memory subsets, whereas EMRA was where CD8+ clones were enriched.

The instrument given in TCRdb is Illumina NovaSeq 6000. Using 5'RACE with constant-segment primers, TCRalpha and TCRbeta cDNA libraries were constructed, with sample barcodes and unique molecular identifiers added in the process. Trizol reagent was used to extract RNA from every sample. The libraries were amplified in two PCR steps, and the second step added a second sample barcode and Illumina TruSeq adapters. Sequencing of the libraries was done on an Illumina NovaSeq, producing 2 x 150 bp paired-end reads. In the paper's pipeline: Demultiplexing of reads and collapsing into UMI-guided consensus sequences were performed with migec v1.2.7. Using mixcr v2.1.11, UMI consensuses were aligned to TRA and TRB V and J templates and then assembled into clonotypes. Expanded or contracted clonotypes were those called significant by both edgeR and NoisET, with noise models trained on biological replicates. For edgeR calls, the cutoffs were a false discovery rate-adjusted p below 0.01 and a log2 fold-change threshold of 1. As an exploratory analysis of dynamics, max-normalized trajectories of the 1000 most abundant clonotypes were examined by PCA with hierarchical clustering. The CD4 or CD8 phenotype of responding clones was assigned using the separately sequenced CD4+ and CD8+ repertoires. TCRdb reprocessing: public reads trimmed at Q25 with fastp, clones called with MiXCR, in-frame beta chains kept. Identical CDR3 protein sequences are pooled into one entry, listed with their most common genes and DNA. The V and J calls shown here were made by TCRdb, not taken from the authors' results. Present in this sample are approximately 340,000 distinct CDR3 sequences, 10% to 15% of which were seen just once. The ten top clones hold about 21% of the sample.

The CDR3, cysteine through phenylalanine, is 15 amino acids long. This entry keeps only the CDR3 DNA: 45 bases, framed from base 1. V gives up 6 bases and J gives up 0 bases, and the segment between their germline ends measures 14 bases. Based on the germline V gene, the CDR1 and CDR2 sequences are KGHSH and LQKENI. The chain is assembled from TRBV18 and TRBJ1-1; tentative D gene TRBD1, with 6 bases matching. Sequenced material: PBMCs or a T cell subset sorted from them (not recorded which). The TCR originated in a man between 18 and 35 years old who had mild COVID-19 (a few samples of this study predate the infection). The sample titles of this study are shuffled in the database, so cell type and time point are left out; the donor was told from shared clones. The sequenced DNA is TGTGCCAGCTCGATTTACAGGGACTTGAACACTGAAGCTTTCTTT. It codes for CASSIYRDLNTEAFF.